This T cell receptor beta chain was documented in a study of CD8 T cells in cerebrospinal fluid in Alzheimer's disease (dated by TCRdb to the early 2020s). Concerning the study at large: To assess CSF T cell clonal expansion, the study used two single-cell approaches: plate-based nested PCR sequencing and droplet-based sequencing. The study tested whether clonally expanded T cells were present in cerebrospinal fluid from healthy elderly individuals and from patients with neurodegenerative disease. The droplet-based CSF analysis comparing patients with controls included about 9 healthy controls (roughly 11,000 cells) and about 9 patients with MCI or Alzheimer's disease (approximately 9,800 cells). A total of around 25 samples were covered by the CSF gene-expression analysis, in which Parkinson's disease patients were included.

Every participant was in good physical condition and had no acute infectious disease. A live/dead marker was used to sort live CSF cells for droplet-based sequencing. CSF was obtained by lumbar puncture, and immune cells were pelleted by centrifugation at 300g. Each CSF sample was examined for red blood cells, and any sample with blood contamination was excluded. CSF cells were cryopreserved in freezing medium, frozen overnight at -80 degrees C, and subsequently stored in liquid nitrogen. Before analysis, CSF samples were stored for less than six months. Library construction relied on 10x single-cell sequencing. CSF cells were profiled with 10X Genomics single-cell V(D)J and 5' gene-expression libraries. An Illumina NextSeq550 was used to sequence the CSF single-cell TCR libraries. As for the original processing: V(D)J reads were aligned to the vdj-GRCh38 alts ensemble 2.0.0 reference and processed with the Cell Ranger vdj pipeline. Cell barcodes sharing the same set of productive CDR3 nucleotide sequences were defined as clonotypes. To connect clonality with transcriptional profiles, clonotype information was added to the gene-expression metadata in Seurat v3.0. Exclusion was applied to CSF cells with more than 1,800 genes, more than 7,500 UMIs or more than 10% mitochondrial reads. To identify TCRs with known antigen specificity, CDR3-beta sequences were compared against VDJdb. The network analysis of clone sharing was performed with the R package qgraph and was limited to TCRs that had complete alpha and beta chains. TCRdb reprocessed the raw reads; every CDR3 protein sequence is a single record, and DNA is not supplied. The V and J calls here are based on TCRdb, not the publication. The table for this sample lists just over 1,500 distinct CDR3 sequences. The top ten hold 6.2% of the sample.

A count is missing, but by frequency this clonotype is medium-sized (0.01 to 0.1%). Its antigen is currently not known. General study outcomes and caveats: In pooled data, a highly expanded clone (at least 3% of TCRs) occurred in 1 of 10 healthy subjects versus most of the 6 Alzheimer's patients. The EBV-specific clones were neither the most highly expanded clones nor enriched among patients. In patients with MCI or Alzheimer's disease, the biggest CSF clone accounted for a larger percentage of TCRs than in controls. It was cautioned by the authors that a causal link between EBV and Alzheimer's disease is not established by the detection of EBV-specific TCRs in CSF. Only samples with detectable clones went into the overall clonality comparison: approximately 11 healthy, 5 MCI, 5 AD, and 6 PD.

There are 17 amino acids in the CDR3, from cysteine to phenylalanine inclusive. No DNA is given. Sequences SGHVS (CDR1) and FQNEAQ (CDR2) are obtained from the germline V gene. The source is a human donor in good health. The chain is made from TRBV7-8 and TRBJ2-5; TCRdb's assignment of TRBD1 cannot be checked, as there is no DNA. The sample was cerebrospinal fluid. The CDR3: CASSLQGSRGNQETQYF.